Each of the 8 T cell receptor beta chains below was sequenced from the same sample in a study of cytomegalovirus exposure and HLA in healthy donors. It was with 60 Vbeta and 13 Jbeta primers that the PCR ran. The data were produced by immunoSEQ multiplex PCR, yet TCRdb's version contains in-frame clones alone and is incomplete. Among fewer than 350,000 clones listed, roughly 90% were seen once. Sequenced input: PBMCs. Every receptor here comes from a woman between 18 and 29 years old in good health and CMV-seronegative.

The chain recombines TRBV5-1 with TRBJ2-3; TRBD2 might be the D (6 bases). V lost 3 bases, J lost 4 bases, and 15 bases lay in between. Germline CDR1 reads SGHRS; CDR2 reads YFSETQ. The CDR3 spans 15 residues. The CDR3 protein is CASSSEGLRADTQYF. The CDR3 DNA reads TGCGCCAGCAGCTCGGAGGGACTGAGGGCAGATACGCAGTATTTT.

V gene TRBV10-3 combines with J gene TRBJ2-5; 7 nucleotides agree with TRBD1. Germline CDR1 reads ENHRY; CDR2 reads SYGVKD. The V gene end was trimmed by 5 bases and the J gene end by 3 bases; junction bases not matched to a gene: 6. The length of the CDR3 is 14 residues. The CDR3 DNA reads as TGTGCCATCAGTCGACAGGGCCGGGAAGAGACCCAGTACTTC. This codes for CAISRQGREETQYF.

CDR3 sequence: CASSLGGVEQYF. CDR3 sequence (DNA): TGCGCCAGCAGCTTGGGCGGGGTCGAGCAGTACTTC. J is TRBJ2-7 and V is TRBV5-1, with a weak D call TRBD2 (6 bases). The V end lost 0 bases, the J end lost 6 bases, and 7 bases lay between the germline ends. The CDR3 sequence is 12 residues long. Germline values: CDR1 SGHRS, CDR2 YFSETQ.

The chain joins TRBV11-2 to TRBJ2-3, with TRBD2 matching 8 bases. The V and J ends lost 4 bases and 1 base, in that order; junction bases with no gene match: 7. CDR3 length equals 16 residues. CDR1 is SGHAT and CDR2 is FQNNGV in the germline V gene. CDR3 DNA: TGTGCCAGCAGCTCCCGAGGGCGGGGGGGCACAGATACGCAGTATTTT. Translation gives CASSSRGRGGTDTQYF.

This clone was observed a few times. This chain links TRBV29-1 with TRBJ1-2, with D tentatively TRBD1 (5 bases). Trimming took off 6 bases at V and 6 bases at J, with 17 bases between the two ends. Germline values: CDR1 SQVTM, CDR2 ANQGSEA. The CDR3 covers 13 residues. This CDR3 is CSVGNPGFNGYTF. In DNA, the CDR3 is TGCAGCGTGGGTAATCCAGGGTTTAATGGCTACACCTTC. The entire variable domain, with the rest obtained from reference TRBV29-1 and TRBJ1-2, is as follows: SAVISQKPSRDICQRGTSLTIQCQVDSQVTMMFWYRQQPGQSLTLIATANQGSEATYESGFVIDKFPISRPNLTFSTLTVSNMSPEDSSIYLCSVGNPGFNGYTFGSGTRLTVV.

The J gene is TRBJ2-4, the V gene TRBV12-5; unclear D gene. V lost 6 bases and J 0 bases, leaving 15 bases between the germline ends. This CDR3 comprises 16 residues. CDR1 is LGHNT, CDR2 FRNRAP, per germline. The CDR3 coding sequence is TGTGCTAGTGGAACCCACAGTAACTTAGCCAAAAACATTCAGTACTTC. Translating it yields CASGTHSNLAKNIQYF.

DNA of the CDR3: TGCGCCAGCAGTGACCAGGGGTCCGCCTCCTCTAATGAAAAACTGTTTTTT. Translation: CASSDQGSASSNEKLFF. The chain couples TRBV10-2 to TRBJ1-4, with a tentative D call TRBD1 (6 bases). The CDR3 is 17 residues long. V was cut by 3 bases and J by 3 bases, with 17 bases left in between. CDR1 WSHSY and CDR2 SAAADI come from the germline V gene.

V gene TRBV19 combines with J gene TRBJ1-1, with D possibly being TRBD1 (6 bases). In germline, CDR1 is LNHDA, CDR2 SQIVND (reference sequence). CDR3 length: 14 residues. V was shortened by 6 bases and J by 1 base, with 12 bases between the two germline ends. CDR3 sequence reads: CASRERGTNTEAFF. Written as DNA, the CDR3 is TGTGCCAGTAGGGAGAGGGGGACGAACACTGAAGCTTTCTTT.